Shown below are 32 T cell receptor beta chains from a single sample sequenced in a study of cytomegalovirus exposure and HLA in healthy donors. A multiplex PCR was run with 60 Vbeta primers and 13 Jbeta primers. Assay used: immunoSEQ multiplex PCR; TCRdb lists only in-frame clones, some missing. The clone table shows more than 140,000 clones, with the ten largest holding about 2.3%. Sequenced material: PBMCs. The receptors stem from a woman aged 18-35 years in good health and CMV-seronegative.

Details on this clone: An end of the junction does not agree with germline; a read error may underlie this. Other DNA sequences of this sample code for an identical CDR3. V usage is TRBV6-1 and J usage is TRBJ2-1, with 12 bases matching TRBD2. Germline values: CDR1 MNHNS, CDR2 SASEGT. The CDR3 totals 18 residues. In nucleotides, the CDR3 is TGTGCCAGTAGTGAGCTAGCGGGAGGGGATTACCCCTACAATGAGCAGTTCTTC. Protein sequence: CASSELAGGDYPYNEQFF.

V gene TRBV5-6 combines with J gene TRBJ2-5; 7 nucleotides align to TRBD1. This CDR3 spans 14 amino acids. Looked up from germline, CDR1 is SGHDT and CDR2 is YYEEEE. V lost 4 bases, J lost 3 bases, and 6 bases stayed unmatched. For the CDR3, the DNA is TGTGCCAGCAGCCTGGACAGGATAGAAGAGACCCAGTACTTC. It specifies CASSLDRIEETQYF. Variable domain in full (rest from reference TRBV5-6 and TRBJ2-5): DAGVTQSPTHLIKTRGQQVTLRCSPKSGHDTVSWYQQALGQGPQFIFQYYEEEERQRGNFPDRFSGHQFPNYSSELNVNALLLGDSALYLCASSLDRIEETQYFGPGTRLLVL.

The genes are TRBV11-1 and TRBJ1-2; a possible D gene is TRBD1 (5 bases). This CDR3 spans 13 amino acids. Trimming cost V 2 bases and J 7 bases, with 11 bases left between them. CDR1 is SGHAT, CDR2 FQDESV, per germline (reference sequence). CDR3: CASSLLPGPGYTF. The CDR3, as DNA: TGTGCCAGCAGCTTATTGCCAGGGCCTGGCTACACCTTC.

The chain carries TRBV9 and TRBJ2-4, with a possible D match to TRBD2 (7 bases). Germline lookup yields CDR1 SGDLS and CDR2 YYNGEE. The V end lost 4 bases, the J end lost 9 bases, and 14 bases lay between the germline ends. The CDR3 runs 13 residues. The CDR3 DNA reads TGTGCCAGCAGCCCGAGGGGGGGAAGCATTCAGTACTTC. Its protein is CASSPRGGSIQYF.

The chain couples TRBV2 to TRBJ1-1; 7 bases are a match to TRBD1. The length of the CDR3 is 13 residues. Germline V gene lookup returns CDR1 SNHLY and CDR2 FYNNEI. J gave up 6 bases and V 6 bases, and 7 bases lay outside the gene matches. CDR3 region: CASRDTGVPEAFF. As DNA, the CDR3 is TGTGCCAGCAGAGACACAGGGGTACCTGAAGCTTTCTTT.

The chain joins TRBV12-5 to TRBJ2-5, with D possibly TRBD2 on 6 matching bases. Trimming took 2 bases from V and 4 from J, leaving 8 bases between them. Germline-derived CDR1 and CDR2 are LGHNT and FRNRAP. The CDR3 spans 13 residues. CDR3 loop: CASGLFGGETQYF. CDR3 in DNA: TGTGCTAGTGGTTTGTTCGGGGGAGAGACCCAGTACTTC.

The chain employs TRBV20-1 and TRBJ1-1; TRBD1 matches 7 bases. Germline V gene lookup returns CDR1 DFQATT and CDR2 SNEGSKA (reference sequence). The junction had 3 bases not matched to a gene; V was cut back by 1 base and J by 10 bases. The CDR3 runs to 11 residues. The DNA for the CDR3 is TGCAGTGCTAGAGGCCAGGGGGGAGCTTTCTTT. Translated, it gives CSARGQGGAFF.

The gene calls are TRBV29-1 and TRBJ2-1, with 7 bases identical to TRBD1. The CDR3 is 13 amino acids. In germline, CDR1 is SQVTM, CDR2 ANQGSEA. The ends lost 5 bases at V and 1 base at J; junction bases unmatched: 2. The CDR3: CSVRTGSYNEQFF. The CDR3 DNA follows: TGCAGCGTTAGGACAGGTTCCTACAATGAGCAGTTCTTC.

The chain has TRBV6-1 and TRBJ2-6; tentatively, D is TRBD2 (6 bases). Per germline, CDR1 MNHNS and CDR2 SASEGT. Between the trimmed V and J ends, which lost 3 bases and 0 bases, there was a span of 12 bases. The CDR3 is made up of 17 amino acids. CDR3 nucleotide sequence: TGTGCCAGCAGTGACGTCGCGGGGTCCTCTGGGGCCAACGTCCTGACTTTC. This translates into CASSDVAGSSGANVLTF.

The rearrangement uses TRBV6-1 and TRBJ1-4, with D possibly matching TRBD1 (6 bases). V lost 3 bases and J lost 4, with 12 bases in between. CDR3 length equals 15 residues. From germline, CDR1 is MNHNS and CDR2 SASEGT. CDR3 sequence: CASSEGGGINEKLFF. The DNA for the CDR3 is TGTGCCAGCAGTGAGGGGGGGGGCATTAATGAAAAACTGTTTTTT.

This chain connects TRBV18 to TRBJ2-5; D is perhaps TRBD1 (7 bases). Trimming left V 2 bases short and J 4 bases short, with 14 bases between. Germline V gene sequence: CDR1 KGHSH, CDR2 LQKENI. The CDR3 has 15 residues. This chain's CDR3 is CASSPSSGGGETQYF. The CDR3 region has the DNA TGTGCCAGCTCACCATCGTCAGGGGGAGGAGAGACCCAGTACTTC.

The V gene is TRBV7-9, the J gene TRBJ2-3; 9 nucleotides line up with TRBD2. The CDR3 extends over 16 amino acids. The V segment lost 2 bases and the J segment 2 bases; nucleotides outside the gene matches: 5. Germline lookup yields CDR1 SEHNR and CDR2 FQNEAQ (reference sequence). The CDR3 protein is CASSLRLAGNTDTQYF. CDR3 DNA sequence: TGTGCCAGCAGCTTACGTCTAGCGGGAAACACAGATACGCAGTATTTT.

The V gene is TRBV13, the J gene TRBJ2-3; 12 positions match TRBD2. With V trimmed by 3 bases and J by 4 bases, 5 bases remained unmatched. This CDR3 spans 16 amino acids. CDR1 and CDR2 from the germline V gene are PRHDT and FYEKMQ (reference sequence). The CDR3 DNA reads TGTGCCAGCAGCTTCTGGACTAGCGGGACCCCAGATACGCAGTATTTT. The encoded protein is CASSFWTSGTPDTQYF.

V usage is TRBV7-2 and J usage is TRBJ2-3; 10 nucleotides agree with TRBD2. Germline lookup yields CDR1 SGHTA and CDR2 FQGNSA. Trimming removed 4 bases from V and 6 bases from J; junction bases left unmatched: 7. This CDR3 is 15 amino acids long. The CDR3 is CASSSQLAGRDTQYF. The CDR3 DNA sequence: TGTGCCAGCAGCTCCCAACTAGCGGGACGGGATACGCAGTATTTT.

As DNA, the CDR3 is TGTGCCAGCAGTTACACAACAGATACGCAGTATTTT. Residues: CASSYTTDTQYF. The gene calls are TRBV6-6 and TRBJ2-3; D gene uncertain. This CDR3 has 12 amino acids. Germline values: CDR1 MNHNY, CDR2 SVGAGI (reference sequence). The V end was cut by 2 bases, the J end by 3 bases, with 3 bases between.

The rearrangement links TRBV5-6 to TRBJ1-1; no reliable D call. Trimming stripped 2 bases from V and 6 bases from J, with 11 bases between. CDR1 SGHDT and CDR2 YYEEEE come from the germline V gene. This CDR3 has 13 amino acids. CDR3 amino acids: CASSFAGRPEAFF. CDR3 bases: TGTGCCAGCAGCTTTGCGGGGAGGCCTGAAGCTTTCTTT.

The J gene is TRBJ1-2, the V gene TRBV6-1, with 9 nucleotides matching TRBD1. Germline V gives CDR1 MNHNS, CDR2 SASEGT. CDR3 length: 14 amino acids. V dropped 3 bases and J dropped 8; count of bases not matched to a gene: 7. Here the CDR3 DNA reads TGTGCCAGCAGTGAGTTACAGGGGGCGCAAGGCTACACCTTC. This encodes CASSELQGAQGYTF.

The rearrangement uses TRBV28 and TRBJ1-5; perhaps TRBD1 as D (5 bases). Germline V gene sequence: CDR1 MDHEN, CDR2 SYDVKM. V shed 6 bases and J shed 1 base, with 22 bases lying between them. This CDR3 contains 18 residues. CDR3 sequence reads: CASSPSIWSSGSNQPQHF. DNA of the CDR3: TGTGCCAGCAGCCCTAGTATTTGGTCATCAGGGAGCAATCAGCCCCAGCATTTT.

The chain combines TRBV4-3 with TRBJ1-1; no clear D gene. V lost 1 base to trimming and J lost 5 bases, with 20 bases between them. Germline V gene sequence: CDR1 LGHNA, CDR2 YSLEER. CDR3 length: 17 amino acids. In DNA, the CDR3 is TGCGCCAGCAGCCAAGGACTACTACGAGGGCTGGATACTGAAGCTTTCTTT. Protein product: CASSQGLLRGLDTEAFF.

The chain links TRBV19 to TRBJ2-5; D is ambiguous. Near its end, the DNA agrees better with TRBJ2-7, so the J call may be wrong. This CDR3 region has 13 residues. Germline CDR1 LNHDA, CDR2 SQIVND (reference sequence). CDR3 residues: CATSPTTAYEQYF. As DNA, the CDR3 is TGTGCCACCTCACCCACTACGGCCTACGAGCAGTACTTC.

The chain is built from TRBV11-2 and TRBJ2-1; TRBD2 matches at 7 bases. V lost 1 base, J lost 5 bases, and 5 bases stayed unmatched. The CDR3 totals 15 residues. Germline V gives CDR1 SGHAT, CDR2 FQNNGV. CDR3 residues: CASSLGAGSDNEQFF. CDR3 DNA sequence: TGTGCCAGCAGCTTAGGAGCGGGAAGCGACAATGAGCAGTTCTTC.

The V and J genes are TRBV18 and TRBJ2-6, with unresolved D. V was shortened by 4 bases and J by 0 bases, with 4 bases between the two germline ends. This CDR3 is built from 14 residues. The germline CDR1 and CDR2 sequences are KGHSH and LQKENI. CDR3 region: CASSRDSGANVLTF. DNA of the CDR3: TGTGCCAGCTCACGAGACTCTGGGGCCAACGTCCTGACTTTC.

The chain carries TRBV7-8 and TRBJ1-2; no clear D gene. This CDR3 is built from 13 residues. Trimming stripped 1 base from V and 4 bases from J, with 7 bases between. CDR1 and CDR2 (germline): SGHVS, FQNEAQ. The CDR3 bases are TGTGCCAGCAGCTTAGGCTCAGGCTATGGCTACACCTTC. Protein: CASSLGSGYGYTF.

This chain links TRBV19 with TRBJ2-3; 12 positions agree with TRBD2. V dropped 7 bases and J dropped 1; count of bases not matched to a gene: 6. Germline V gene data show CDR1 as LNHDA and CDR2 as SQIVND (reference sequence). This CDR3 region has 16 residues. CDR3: CASTLGTSGRTDTQYF. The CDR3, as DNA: TGTGCCAGTACCCTTGGGACTAGCGGGCGCACAGATACGCAGTATTTT. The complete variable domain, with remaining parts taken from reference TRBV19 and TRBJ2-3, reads DGGITQSPKYLFRKEGQNVTLSCEQNLNHDAMYWYRQDPGQGLRLIYYSQIVNDFQKGDIAEGYSVSREKKESFPLTVTSAQKNPTAFYLCASTLGTSGRTDTQYFGPGTRLTVL.

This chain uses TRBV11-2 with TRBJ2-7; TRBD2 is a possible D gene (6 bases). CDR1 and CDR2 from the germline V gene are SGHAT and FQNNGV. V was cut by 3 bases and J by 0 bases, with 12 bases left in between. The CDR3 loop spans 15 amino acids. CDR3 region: CASSFKGRSSYEQYF. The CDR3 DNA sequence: TGTGCCAGCAGCTTCAAGGGGAGGAGCTCCTACGAGCAGTACTTC.

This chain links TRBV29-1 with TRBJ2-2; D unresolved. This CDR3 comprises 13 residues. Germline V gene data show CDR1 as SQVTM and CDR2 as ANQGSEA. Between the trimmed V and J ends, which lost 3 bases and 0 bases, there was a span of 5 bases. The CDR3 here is CSVEQANTGELFF. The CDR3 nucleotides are TGCAGCGTTGAGCAGGCGAACACCGGGGAGCTGTTTTTT.

CDR3 residues: CASSLSAGAYNEQFF. The CDR3 DNA reads TGCGCCAGCAGCTTATCGGCGGGAGCTTACAATGAGCAGTTCTTC. The chain has TRBV5-1 and TRBJ2-1; 7 bases agree with TRBD2. Losses at the gene ends were 2 bases for V and 4 bases for J; bases not matched to a gene: 6. The CDR3 is 15 residues long. CDR1 is SGHRS and CDR2 is YFSETQ in the germline V gene. The full variable domain, its missing parts supplied by reference TRBV5-1 and TRBJ2-1, is KAGVTQTPRYLIKTRGQQVTLSCSPISGHRSVSWYQQTPGQGLQFLFEYFSETQRNKGNFPGRFSGRQFSNSRSEMNVSTLELGDSALYLCASSLSAGAYNEQFFGPGTRLTVL.

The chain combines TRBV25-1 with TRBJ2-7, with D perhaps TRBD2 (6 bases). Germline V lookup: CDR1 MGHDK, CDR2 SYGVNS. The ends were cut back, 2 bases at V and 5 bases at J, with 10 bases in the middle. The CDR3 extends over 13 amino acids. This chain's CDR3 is CASSEGRRDEQYF. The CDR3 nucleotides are TGTGCCAGCAGTGAAGGGAGGAGGGACGAGCAGTACTTC.

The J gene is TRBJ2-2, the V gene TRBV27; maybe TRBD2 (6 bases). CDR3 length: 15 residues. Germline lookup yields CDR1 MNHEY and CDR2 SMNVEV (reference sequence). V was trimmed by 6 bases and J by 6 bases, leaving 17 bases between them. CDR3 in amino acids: CASRVVASVPGELFF. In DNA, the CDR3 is TGTGCCAGCAGGGTCGTTGCTAGCGTTCCCGGGGAGCTGTTTTTT.

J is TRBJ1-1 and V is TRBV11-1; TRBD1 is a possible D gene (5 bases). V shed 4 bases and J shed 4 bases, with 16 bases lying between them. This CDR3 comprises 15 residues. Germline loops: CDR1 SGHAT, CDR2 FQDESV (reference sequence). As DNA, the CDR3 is TGTGCCAGCAGCTCCTCGGCCGCCGGGGGCACTGAAGCTTTCTTT. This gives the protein CASSSSAAGGTEAFF.

The CDR3 coding sequence is TGTGCCAGCAGTTACTCGAAGTCCCGACAGGAATCCTACGAGCAGTACTTC. It encodes CASSYSKSRQESYEQYF. This sequence joins TRBV6-7 and TRBJ2-7; TRBD1 might be the D (6 bases). TRBV6-7 is identified as an open reading frame with a role that is uncertain. Trimming cost V 0 bases and J 1 base, with 16 bases left between them. CDR3 size: 17 residues.

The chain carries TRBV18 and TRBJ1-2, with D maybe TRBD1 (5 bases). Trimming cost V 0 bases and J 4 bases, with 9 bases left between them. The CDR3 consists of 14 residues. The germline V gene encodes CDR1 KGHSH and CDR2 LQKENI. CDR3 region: CASSPPAGTYGYTF. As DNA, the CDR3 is TGTGCCAGCTCACCACCCGCGGGGACCTATGGCTACACCTTC.